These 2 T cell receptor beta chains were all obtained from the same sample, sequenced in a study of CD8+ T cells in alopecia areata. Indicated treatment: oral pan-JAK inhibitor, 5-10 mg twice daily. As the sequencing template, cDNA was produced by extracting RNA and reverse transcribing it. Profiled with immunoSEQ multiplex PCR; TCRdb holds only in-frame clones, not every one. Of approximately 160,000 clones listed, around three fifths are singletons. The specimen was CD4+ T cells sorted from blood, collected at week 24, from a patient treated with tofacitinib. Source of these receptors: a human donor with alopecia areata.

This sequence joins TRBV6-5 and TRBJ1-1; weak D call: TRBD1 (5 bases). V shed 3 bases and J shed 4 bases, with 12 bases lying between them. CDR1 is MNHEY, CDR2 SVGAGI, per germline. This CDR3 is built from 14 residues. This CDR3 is CASSYLRDATEAFF. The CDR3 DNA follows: TGTGCCAGCAGTTATTTAAGGGACGCCACTGAAGCTTTCTTT.

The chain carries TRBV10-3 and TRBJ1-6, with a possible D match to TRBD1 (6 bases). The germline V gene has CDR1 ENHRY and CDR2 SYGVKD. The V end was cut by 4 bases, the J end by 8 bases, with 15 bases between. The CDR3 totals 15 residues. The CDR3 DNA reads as TGTGCCATCAGTGTGCGGGTCAGGGGAGATTCACCCCTCCACTTT. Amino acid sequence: CAISVRVRGDSPLHF.